One and the same sample provided the 14 T cell receptor beta chains below, sequenced in a study of technical replicates of blood from a handful of donors. Profiled with immunoSEQ multiplex PCR; TCRdb holds only in-frame clones, not every one. This sample carries 95,000 to 100,000 clones, over 90% of them seen once, and the ten largest clones take 0.2% to 0.25%. Sequenced input: T cells isolated from PBMCs. These receptors all come from a human donor in good health.

The chain joins TRBV11-2 to TRBJ2-3, with 11 bases identical to TRBD2. V shed 11 bases, J shed 5 bases, and the junction held 6 bases outside the gene matches. The germline V gene encodes CDR1 SGHAT and CDR2 FQNNGV. The CDR3 contains 13 residues. The CDR3 is CAGRLAGGDTQYF. CDR3 bases: TGTGCCGGGCGGCTAGCGGGAGGAGATACGCAGTATTTT.

This clone was counted once. The CDR3 DNA reads as TGTGCCAGCAGTTCGCCTAGCGGGAGCGGATACGAGCAGTACTTC. Its translation is CASSSPSGSGYEQYF. V usage is TRBV28 and J usage is TRBJ2-7; 10 nucleotides line up with TRBD2. This CDR3 contains 15 residues. The ends lost 4 bases at V and 4 bases at J; junction bases unmatched: 7. Germline CDR1 and CDR2: MDHEN and SYDVKM. The full variable domain, completed using reference TRBV28 and TRBJ2-7, is DVKVTQSSRYLVKRTGEKVFLECVQDMDHENMFWYRQDPGLGLRLIYFSYDVKMKEKGDIPEGYSVSREKKERFSLILESASTNQTSMYLCASSSPSGSGYEQYFGPGTRLTVT.

The chain has TRBV9 and TRBJ2-6, with 8 bases lining up with TRBD2. CDR1 is SGDLS, CDR2 YYNGEE, per germline. Unmatched junction bases numbered 1, after V lost 9 bases and J lost 2 bases. The CDR3 covers 13 residues. The CDR3 DNA reads TGTGCCACCGGGAGGGCTGGGGCCAACGTCCTGACTTTC. Its translation: CATGRAGANVLTF.

The rearrangement joins TRBV7-9 to TRBJ2-3, with 7 positions matching TRBD1. The germline V gene encodes CDR1 SEHNR and CDR2 FQNEAQ (reference sequence). J was trimmed by 2 bases and V by 3 bases; bases with no gene match: 5. The CDR3 consists of 15 residues. The chain's CDR3 is CASSFRDSVTDTQYF. The CDR3, as DNA: TGTGCCAGCAGCTTCCGGGACAGCGTCACAGATACGCAGTATTTT.

The rearrangement links TRBV27 to TRBJ2-1, with 12 bases that match TRBD2. The CDR3 contains 15 residues. Germline V gene sequence: CDR1 MNHEY, CDR2 SMNVEV (reference sequence). V lost 6 bases, J lost 7 bases, and 7 bases stayed unmatched. CDR3 nucleotides: TGTGCCAGCAGCCCTAGCGGGAGGGGTAGAAATGAGCAGTTCTTC. Residues: CASSPSGRGRNEQFF.

This rearrangement joins TRBV29-1 to TRBJ2-3; 10 nucleotides align to TRBD1. The junction had 8 bases not matched to a gene; V was cut back by 6 bases and J by 5 bases. This CDR3 region has 14 residues. The germline V gene encodes CDR1 SQVTM and CDR2 ANQGSEA. The CDR3 sequence: CSVRQTGGKDTQYF. DNA of the CDR3: TGCAGCGTCAGACAGACAGGGGGCAAAGATACGCAGTATTTT.

The gene calls are TRBV19 and TRBJ2-7; TRBD1 matches at 7 bases. The CDR3 is 15 amino acids. Unmatched junction bases numbered 8, after V lost 4 bases and J lost 2 bases. From germline, CDR1 is LNHDA and CDR2 SQIVND (reference sequence). CDR3 nucleotide sequence: TGTGCCAGTAGTACCCGACAGGGACACCCCTACGAGCAGTACTTC. Translation: CASSTRQGHPYEQYF.

V is TRBV6-1 and J is TRBJ1-5; D not certain. Germline loops: CDR1 MNHNS, CDR2 SASEGT. Trimming pared 3 bases from V and 7 bases from J, leaving 16 bases between. This CDR3 is 15 amino acids long. The CDR3 protein is CASSEGPGGKQPQHF. For the CDR3, the DNA is TGTGCCAGCAGTGAGGGCCCCGGAGGGAAACAGCCCCAGCATTTT.

The rearrangement links TRBV7-2 to TRBJ2-3; D is unresolved. The CDR3 has 14 residues. Deletions cut 5 bases from V and 2 bases from J, with 11 bases between. Germline V gene sequence: CDR1 SGHTA, CDR2 FQGNSA. The CDR3 DNA reads TGTGCCAGCAGCCCCCCCCCAAACACAGATACGCAGTATTTT. It is translated as CASSPPPNTDTQYF.

The chain joins TRBV4-1 to TRBJ1-2; D ambiguous. Trimming shortened V by 0 bases and J by 5 bases, and 13 bases separated the two germline ends. The CDR3 is made up of 15 amino acids. Germline V gene data show CDR1 as MGHRA and CDR2 as YSYEKL. This CDR3 is CASSQEVTGVYGYTF. The CDR3 DNA follows: TGCGCCAGCAGCCAAGAGGTCACCGGGGTTTATGGCTACACCTTC.

The CDR3 nucleotides are TGTGCCAGTAGTCATACGACACAGGGGCTAACAGACGGGAGGGCTAACTATGGCTACACCTTC. Protein sequence: CASSHTTQGLTDGRANYGYTF. This sequence joins TRBV19 and TRBJ1-2, with 7 bases lining up with TRBD1. The V gene's germline CDR1 is LNHDA and CDR2 SQIVND (reference sequence). CDR3 length equals 21 residues. Trimming removed 5 bases from V and 0 bases from J; junction bases left unmatched: 24.

The chain is built from TRBV19 and TRBJ1-4, with TRBD1 identical over 12 bases. V lost 1 base, J lost 10 bases, and 7 bases stayed unmatched. The CDR3 contains 16 residues. CDR1 and CDR2 from the germline V gene are LNHDA and SQIVND (reference sequence). DNA of the CDR3: TGTGCCAGTAGTATAGGAGCCGGGACAGGGGGCGGAAAACTGTTTTTT. This gives the protein CASSIGAGTGGGKLFF.

The V call is TRBV5-5, the J call TRBJ2-1, with 9 nucleotides matching TRBD2. V lost 1 base and J lost 2; bases outside the gene matches: 10. The CDR3 is 18 amino acids. The germline gives CDR1 SGHKS, CDR2 YYEKEE (reference sequence). CDR3: CASSLRGSGGVTYNEQFF. CDR3 coding DNA: TGTGCCAGCAGCTTGCGCGGTAGCGGGGGAGTCACCTACAATGAGCAGTTCTTC.

The V gene is TRBV19, the J gene TRBJ2-7; D call uncertain. This CDR3 contains 14 residues. The V gene's germline CDR1 is LNHDA and CDR2 SQIVND (reference sequence). The V gene lost 1 base and the J gene lost 0 bases, with 7 bases spanning the gap. CDR3 in DNA: TGTGCCAGTAGTATAGCTCTACGCTCCTACGAGCAGTACTTC. Encoded protein: CASSIALRSYEQYF.